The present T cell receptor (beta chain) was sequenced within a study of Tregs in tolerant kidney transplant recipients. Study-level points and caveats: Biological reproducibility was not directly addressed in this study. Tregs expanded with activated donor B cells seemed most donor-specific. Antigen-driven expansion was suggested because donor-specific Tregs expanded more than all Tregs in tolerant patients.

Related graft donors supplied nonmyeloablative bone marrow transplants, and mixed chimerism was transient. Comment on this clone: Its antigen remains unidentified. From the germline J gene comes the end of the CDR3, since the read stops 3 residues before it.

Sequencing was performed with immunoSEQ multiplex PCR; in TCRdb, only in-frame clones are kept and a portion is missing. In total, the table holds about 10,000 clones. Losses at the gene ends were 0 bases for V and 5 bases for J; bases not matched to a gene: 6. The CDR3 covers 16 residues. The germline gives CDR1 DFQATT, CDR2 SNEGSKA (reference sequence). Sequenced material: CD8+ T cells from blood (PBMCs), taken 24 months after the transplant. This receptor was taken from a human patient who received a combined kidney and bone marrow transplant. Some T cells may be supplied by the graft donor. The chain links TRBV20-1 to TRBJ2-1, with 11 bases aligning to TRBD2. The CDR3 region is CSARDLGLAENNEQFF. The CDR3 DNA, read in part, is TGCAGTGCTAGAGACTTGGGACTAGCGGAGAACAATGAG.